This TCR beta chain came from a study of T cell repertoires in cytomegalovirus infection. With V trimmed by 5 bases and J by 4 bases, 11 bases remained unmatched. The CDR3 length is 16 residues. CDR1 and CDR2 (germline): KGHDR, SFDVKD. This clonotype showed up just a few times. Its target is not known. Whole-study findings and limits: Of the TCR beta families, the public ones yielded a cumulative frequency that identified carriers of CMV plus the relevant HLA.

MiXCR was run by TCRdb on the reads, yielding one entry per CDR3 protein. The repertoire holds some 250,000 distinct CDR3 sequences, with 9.1% as singletons. The sequenced sample was PBMCs. The rearrangement links TRBV24-1 to TRBJ2-5, with TRBD2 identical over 8 bases. The sequence came from a human donor in good health (CMV status not recorded). Some clones in this sample may be carry-over from other donors' samples. CDR3 sequence: CATSVPGLVFGETQYF. As DNA, the CDR3 is TGTGCCACCAGTGTCCCGGGACTAGTCTTCGGAGAGACCCAGTACTTC.